These 10 T cell receptor beta chains were all obtained from the same sample, sequenced in a study of blood T cell repertoires in COVID-19. Clones were read by immunoSEQ multiplex PCR, and TCRdb kept only the in-frame ones, dropping some. The profile shows around 300,000 clones, around 85% of them singletons. Sequencing input: PBMCs or T cells enriched from blood (not recorded which). Receptors were obtained from a woman between 50 and 59 years old who had recovered from COVID-19.

The chain uses TRBV4-2 and TRBJ1-5, with 11 bases fitting TRBD1. With 1 base clipped from V and 7 bases from J, the junction kept 3 bases outside the gene matches. Germline V gene data show CDR1 as LGHNA and CDR2 as YNFKEQ. The CDR3 runs to 15 residues. The CDR3: CASSQGGQGDQPQHF. CDR3 bases: TGTGCCAGCAGCCAAGGGGGACAGGGGGACCAGCCCCAGCATTTT.

The chain employs TRBV10-3 and TRBJ2-7; D might be TRBD1 (7 bases). CDR3 length equals 15 residues. V shed 6 bases and J shed 0 bases, with 15 bases lying between them. The germline V gene encodes CDR1 ENHRY and CDR2 SYGVKD. CDR3 coding DNA: TGTGCCATCAGCCAAATCCAGGGGGGCTCCTACGAGCAGTACTTC. Translated, it gives CAISQIQGGSYEQYF.

The chain joins TRBV6-5 to TRBJ1-4; D is undetermined. Trimming left V 6 bases short and J 5 bases short, with 7 bases between. From germline, CDR1 is MNHEY and CDR2 SVGAGI. The CDR3 covers 12 residues. The CDR3 DNA reads TGTGCCAGCAGACAACCCAATGAAAAACTGTTTTTT. The encoded protein is CASRQPNEKLFF.

J is TRBJ1-2 and V is TRBV4-2; D gene unclear. CDR1 and CDR2 from the germline V gene are LGHNA and YNFKEQ. The CDR3 is made up of 12 amino acids. Trimming stripped 0 bases from V and 4 bases from J, with 3 bases between. CDR3 sequence: CASSQDFYGYTF. DNA of the CDR3: TGTGCCAGCAGCCAAGACTTCTATGGCTACACCTTC.

This clone was counted a few times. The chain is built from TRBV18 and TRBJ2-2, with D possibly being TRBD1 (6 bases). The CDR3 is 16 amino acids. Trimming pared 0 bases from V and 3 bases from J, leaving 11 bases between. The germline V gene has CDR1 KGHSH and CDR2 LQKENI. The CDR3 coding sequence is TGTGCCAGCTCACCACCTTCAGGGGCGGACACCGGGGAGCTGTTTTTT. This codes for CASSPPSGADTGELFF.

The genes are TRBV6-6 and TRBJ2-1; possible D gene TRBD1, 6 bases. The V end lost 6 bases, the J end lost 6 bases, and 15 bases lay between the germline ends. CDR3 length: 14 residues. In germline, CDR1 is MNHNY, CDR2 SVGAGI (reference sequence). The CDR3 reads CASSAQTGINEQFF. The CDR3 DNA follows: TGTGCCAGCAGCGCCCAGACAGGTATCAATGAGCAGTTCTTC.

V usage is TRBV6-6 and J usage is TRBJ1-2, with 7 bases matching TRBD1. Germline V gene lookup returns CDR1 MNHNY and CDR2 SVGAGI (reference sequence). The CDR3 spans 14 residues. Trimming at V came to 1 base and at J to 8 bases, leaving 7 bases not matched to a gene. DNA for the CDR3: TGTGCCAGCAGTTACTTAGGGGGCGGTTGGGGCTACACCTTC. This gives the protein CASSYLGGGWGYTF.

This chain links TRBV19 with TRBJ1-2; the match to TRBD1 covers 9 bases. This CDR3 comprises 16 residues. CDR1 and CDR2 from the germline V gene are LNHDA and SQIVND (reference sequence). The trim removed 7 bases at V and 3 bases at J, leaving 12 bases unmatched. The DNA of the CDR3 is TGTGCCAGTAATTTACTCGGGACAGGGAGAGACTATGGCTACACCTTC. Protein product: CASNLLGTGRDYGYTF.

The genes are TRBV28 and TRBJ2-5; 7 bases are shared with TRBD2. V was clipped by 6 bases and J by 3 bases; unmatched bases: 7. This CDR3 contains 14 residues. Germline V gene lookup returns CDR1 MDHEN and CDR2 SYDVKM. DNA of the CDR3: TGTGCCAGCAGAGCCGCGGGGGATGAAGAGACCCAGTACTTC. It codes for CASRAAGDEETQYF.

The chain joins TRBV30 to TRBJ1-1; the match to TRBD1 covers 7 bases. J was trimmed by 8 bases and V by 3 bases; bases with no gene match: 9. Germline V gives CDR1 GTSNPN, CDR2 SVGIG (reference sequence). The CDR3 runs 13 residues. DNA for the CDR3: TGTGCCTGGAGGAAGGATCGACAGGGAGAAGCTTTCTTT. This translates into CAWRKDRQGEAFF.